These 30 T cell receptor beta chains were sequenced from one sample in a study of blood T cell repertoires in COVID-19. This table comes from immunoSEQ multiplex PCR, and its TCRdb copy is limited to in-frame clones, with some not included. The sample has some 76,000 clones; 90% are singletons. Sequencing input: peripheral blood. Receptors were obtained from a woman under 30 with acute or convalescent COVID-19.

This sequence joins TRBV5-1 and TRBJ2-5, with TRBD1 matching 9 bases. With 4 bases clipped from V and 3 bases from J, the junction kept 4 bases outside the gene matches. The CDR3 has 14 residues. In germline, CDR1 is SGHRS, CDR2 YFSETQ. CDR3 bases: TGCGCCAGCAGCACCCGGACAGGGGAAGAGACCCAGTACTTC. Translating gives CASSTRTGEETQYF.

The J gene is TRBJ1-1, the V gene TRBV19; weak D call: TRBD1 (6 bases). Germline V gene lookup returns CDR1 LNHDA and CDR2 SQIVND (reference sequence). Trimming took 7 bases from V and 4 from J, leaving 16 bases between them. This CDR3 comprises 14 residues. CDR3: CASTNRAGGTEAFF. DNA of the CDR3: TGTGCCAGTACCAACAGGGCGGGTGGCACTGAAGCTTTCTTT.

The chain combines TRBV6-5 with TRBJ1-4, with TRBD1 matching 10 bases. The CDR3 has 14 residues. V lost 5 bases and J lost 8; bases outside the gene matches: 5. CDR1 and CDR2 (germline): MNHEY, SVGAGI. For the CDR3, the DNA is TGTGCCAGCAGTCGACAGGGGGCGAGGGAAAAACTGTTTTTT. Translating it yields CASSRQGAREKLFF.

The chain recombines TRBV6-1 with TRBJ2-3; D may be TRBD2 (6 bases). The CDR3 is made up of 14 amino acids. Between the trimmed V and J ends, which lost 1 base and 5 bases, there was a span of 10 bases. CDR1 MNHNS and CDR2 SASEGT come from the germline V gene. CDR3 coding DNA: TGTGCCAGCAGTGAAGAACTAGCAGGAGATACGCAGTATTTT. Its translation: CASSEELAGDTQYF.

The rearrangement joins TRBV7-9 to TRBJ2-1, with a tentative D call TRBD2 (5 bases). Germline CDR1 and CDR2: SEHNR and FQNEAQ (reference sequence). V lost 0 bases and J 10 bases, leaving 16 bases between the germline ends. The CDR3 extends over 15 amino acids. The CDR3 reads CASSLAGGTDGEQFF. CDR3 nucleotide sequence: TGTGCCAGCAGCTTAGCCGGAGGCACCGACGGCGAGCAGTTCTTC.

The chain is built from TRBV28 and TRBJ1-6, with 9 bases identical to TRBD1. Germline CDR1 is MDHEN and CDR2 is SYDVKM. This CDR3 comprises 18 residues. Trimming at V came to 2 bases and at J to 6 bases, leaving 11 bases not matched to a gene. The CDR3 protein is CASSLGEGTGRLNSPLHF. CDR3 coding DNA: TGTGCCAGCAGTTTAGGGGAGGGGACAGGGCGCCTTAATTCACCCCTCCACTTT.

V and J are TRBV4-3 and TRBJ2-2; 7 nucleotides line up with TRBD2. CDR3 size: 17 residues. V lost 4 bases to trimming and J lost 5 bases; unmatched junction nucleotides: 13. The germline gives CDR1 LGHNA, CDR2 YSLEER. The CDR3, as DNA: TGCGCCAGCAGCCGCGATCCGGGGGGAACGGGAACCGGGGAGCTGTTTTTT. It specifies CASSRDPGGTGTGELFF.

In its sample, this clone is medium-sized (0.01 to 0.1%). The chain joins TRBV5-8 to TRBJ2-1; D perhaps matches TRBD2 (6 bases). There are 14 residues in the CDR3. The V gene's germline CDR1 is SGHTS and CDR2 YDEGEE. V lost 0 bases to trimming and J lost 13 bases, with 17 bases between them. CDR3 DNA sequence: TGTGCCAGCAGCTTGGCCGGCGGTGGCGGGAACCAGTTCTTC. Residues: CASSLAGGGGNQFF. The full variable domain, with the rest looked up from reference TRBV5-8 and TRBJ2-1, is EAGVTQSPTHLIKTRGQQATLRCSPISGHTSVYWYQQALGLGLQFLLWYDEGEERNRGNFPPRFSGRQFPNYSSELNVNALELEDSALYLCASSLAGGGGNQFFGPGTRLTVL.

This chain connects TRBV7-2 to TRBJ2-5; TRBD2 is a possible D gene (5 bases). V shed 8 bases and J shed 4 bases, with 14 bases lying between them. The CDR3 runs to 13 residues. Germline V gene lookup returns CDR1 SGHTA and CDR2 FQGNSA. CDR3 sequence (DNA): TGTGCCAGCCTCGCGGGCCCGGGAGAGACCCAGTACTTC. Translated, it gives CASLAGPGETQYF.

The V and J genes are TRBV28 and TRBJ2-7; 11 bases line up with TRBD2. The V segment lost 6 bases and the J segment 0 bases; nucleotides outside the gene matches: 1. The V gene's germline CDR1 is MDHEN and CDR2 SYDVKM. The CDR3 extends over 14 amino acids. Here the CDR3 reads CASRTSGNSYEQYF. CDR3 sequence (DNA): TGTGCCAGCAGGACTAGCGGGAACTCCTACGAGCAGTACTTC.

This clone was seen a single time. The chain links TRBV9 to TRBJ2-5; no reliable D call. This CDR3 has 13 amino acids. From germline, CDR1 is SGDLS and CDR2 YYNGEE. V was trimmed by 0 bases and J by 6 bases, leaving 9 bases between them. In nucleotides, the CDR3 is TGTGCCAGCAGCGTAGACGGTATACAGACCCAGTACTTC. Translating it yields CASSVDGIQTQYF. Full variable domain (remainder filled in from reference TRBV9 and TRBJ2-5): DSGVTQTPKHLITATGQRVTLRCSPRSGDLSVYWYQQSLDQGLQFLIQYYNGEERAKGNILERFSAQQFPDLHSELNLSSLELGDSALYFCASSVDGIQTQYFGPGTRLLVL.

The CDR3: CASSLRGTVATNEKLFF. CDR3 coding DNA: TGTGCCAGCAGCCTACGCGGGACAGTTGCAACTAATGAAAAACTGTTTTTT. This chain joins TRBV11-2 and TRBJ1-4; TRBD1 agrees at 7 bases. Germline V gene lookup returns CDR1 SGHAT and CDR2 FQNNGV. CDR3 length: 17 amino acids. The junction had 9 bases not matched to a gene; V was cut back by 5 bases and J by 0 bases. The full variable domain, its missing parts supplied by reference TRBV11-2 and TRBJ1-4, is EAGVAQSPRYKIIEKRQSVAFWCNPISGHATLYWYQQILGQGPKLLIQFQNNGVVDDSQLPKDRFSAERLKGVDSTLKIQPAKLEDSAVYLCASSLRGTVATNEKLFFGSGTQLSVL.

The chain uses TRBV30 and TRBJ2-1; 16 bases align to TRBD2. The CDR3 consists of 16 residues. Germline CDR1 GTSNPN, CDR2 SVGIG (reference sequence). The V and J ends lost 5 bases and 1 base, in that order; junction bases with no gene match: 2. DNA of the CDR3: TGTGCCTGGGAGGGACTAGCGGGGGGGTCCTACAATGAGCAGTTCTTC. Translated, it gives CAWEGLAGGSYNEQFF.

This clone appeared a single time. The rearrangement joins TRBV9 to TRBJ2-5; D is perhaps TRBD1 (6 bases). The V gene's germline CDR1 is SGDLS and CDR2 YYNGEE. CDR3 length: 18 residues. The V gene lost 4 bases and the J gene lost 3 bases, with 25 bases spanning the gap. CDR3 nucleotide sequence: TGTGCCAGCAGCCCGCGATACCAGGGGAAGTTCGGAAAAGAGACCCAGTACTTC. Encoded protein: CASSPRYQGKFGKETQYF.

The chain carries TRBV9 and TRBJ1-6, with 10 bases aligning to TRBD1. The germline gives CDR1 SGDLS, CDR2 YYNGEE. V trimming: 4 bases; J trimming: 10 bases; junction bases outside the gene matches: 5. The CDR3 runs to 14 residues. The CDR3 sequence: CASSSRDRGSPLHF. For the CDR3, the DNA is TGTGCCAGCAGCTCCCGGGACAGGGGATCACCCCTCCACTTT.

This chain connects TRBV5-1 to TRBJ1-6, with TRBD1 matching over 8 bases. Looked up from germline, CDR1 is SGHRS and CDR2 is YFSETQ. The CDR3 extends over 15 amino acids. Unmatched junction bases numbered 1, after V lost 0 bases and J lost 5 bases. The CDR3 sequence is CASSLGTGNNSPLHF. CDR3 in DNA: TGCGCCAGCAGCTTGGGGACAGGGAATAATTCACCCCTCCACTTT.

The CDR3 region is CASSFRQGVTYNSPLHF. The DNA for the CDR3 is TGTGCCAGCAGCTTTCGACAGGGGGTAACCTATAATTCACCCCTCCACTTT. J is TRBJ1-6 and V is TRBV5-5; 9 bases match TRBD1. The CDR3 has 17 residues. Germline-derived CDR1 and CDR2 are SGHKS and YYEKEE (reference sequence). Germline trimming cut 2 bases from V and 2 bases from J; bases unmatched to any gene: 5.

The gene calls are TRBV4-1 and TRBJ2-2; D is perhaps TRBD1 (5 bases). The V end lost 1 base, the J end lost 2 bases, and 14 bases lay between the germline ends. Germline-derived CDR1 and CDR2 are MGHRA and YSYEKL. This CDR3 spans 17 amino acids. CDR3: CASSQAAREVNTGELFF. In nucleotides, the CDR3 is TGCGCCAGCAGCCAAGCTGCCAGGGAAGTCAACACCGGGGAGCTGTTTTTT.

The chain recombines TRBV6-2 or TRBV6-3 with TRBJ2-6; 7 bases match TRBD1. V shed 5 bases and J 1 base; nucleotides not matched to a gene: 11. CDR1 is MNHEY, CDR2 SVGEGT, per germline. CDR3 length equals 18 residues. This CDR3 reads CASSRGTARISGANVLTF. CDR3 coding DNA: TGTGCCAGCAGTCGTGGGACAGCTAGAATATCTGGGGCCAACGTCCTGACTTTC.

The chain carries TRBV7-2 and TRBJ2-1, with D perhaps TRBD2 (6 bases). CDR1 is SGHTA, CDR2 FQGNSA, per germline. This CDR3 has 13 amino acids. Trimming cost V 2 bases and J 8 bases, with 10 bases left between them. The CDR3 DNA sequence: TGTGCCAGCAGCTTACATCAGCGGGATGAGCAGTTCTTC. This codes for CASSLHQRDEQFF.

This chain links TRBV7-2 with TRBJ2-1; D perhaps matches TRBD2 (6 bases). Trimming took off 3 bases at V and 1 base at J, with 16 bases between the two ends. CDR1 SGHTA and CDR2 FQGNSA come from the germline V gene. This CDR3 spans 17 amino acids. The CDR3 loop reads CASSLRAPGLSYNEQFF. The CDR3 bases are TGTGCCAGCAGCTTGCGCGCCCCAGGACTATCCTACAATGAGCAGTTCTTC. Filled out from reference TRBV7-2 and TRBJ2-1, the complete variable domain reads GAGVSQSPSNKVTEKGKDVELRCDPISGHTALYWYRQSLGQGLEFLIYFQGNSAPDKSGLPSDRFSAERTGGSVSTLTIQRTQQEDSAVYLCASSLRAPGLSYNEQFFGPGTRLTVL.

This clone was seen once. The rearrangement joins TRBV20-1 to TRBJ1-1, with D perhaps matching TRBD1 (6 bases). CDR3 length: 14 amino acids. In germline, CDR1 is DFQATT, CDR2 SNEGSKA (reference sequence). V lost 6 bases and J lost 3, with 17 bases in between. The CDR3 DNA reads TGCAGTGCCAGTCCCGGGACAATACACACTGAAGCTTTCTTT. Its protein product is CSASPGTIHTEAFF.

The chain employs TRBV2 and TRBJ1-1, with D tentatively TRBD1 (5 bases). The CDR3 extends over 16 amino acids. Germline CDR1 is SNHLY and CDR2 is FYNNEI. Between the trimmed V and J ends, which lost 2 bases and 0 bases, there was a span of 13 bases. In DNA form, the CDR3 reads TGTGCCAGCAGTGAAAAGGCAGGGATCATGAACACTGAAGCTTTCTTT. Translating it yields CASSEKAGIMNTEAFF.

This clone was observed a handful of times. The chain employs TRBV6-2 or TRBV6-3 and TRBJ1-1, with D perhaps TRBD1 (5 bases). V lost 0 bases and J lost 5, with 7 bases in between. Germline loops: CDR1 MNHEY, CDR2 SVGEGT. The CDR3 contains 13 residues. The CDR3 here is CASSYSKGTEAFF. CDR3 nucleotide sequence: TGTGCCAGCAGTTACTCGAAGGGGACTGAAGCTTTCTTT.

The chain combines TRBV3-1 (or the pseudogene TRBV3-2) with TRBJ2-1; 8 nucleotides align to TRBD2. Germline lookup yields CDR1 LGHDT and CDR2 YNNKEL (reference sequence). The CDR3 extends over 15 amino acids. After removal of 1 base from V and 1 base from J, the junction contained 0 bases not matched to a gene. The DNA for the CDR3 is TGTGCCAGCAGCCAAGCTAGCGGGTCCTACAATGAGCAGTTCTTC. Protein: CASSQASGSYNEQFF.

The chain employs TRBV6-5 and TRBJ1-4, with D maybe TRBD1 (5 bases). Looked up from germline, CDR1 is MNHEY and CDR2 is SVGAGI. V shed 0 bases and J shed 1 base, with 6 bases lying between them. This CDR3 comprises 15 residues. This CDR3 is CASSYSDKTNEKLFF. The CDR3 nucleotides read TGTGCCAGCAGTTACTCGGACAAAACTAATGAAAAACTGTTTTTT.

The sample holds one count of this clone. The V and J genes are TRBV28 and TRBJ1-6; perhaps TRBD1 as D (5 bases). The CDR3 covers 16 residues. Trimming took off 5 bases at V and 4 bases at J, with 15 bases between the two ends. Germline V gene sequence: CDR1 MDHEN, CDR2 SYDVKM. The CDR3, as DNA: TGTGCCAGCAGTAACCCGACAGAAGATTATAATTCACCCCTCCACTTT. It translates to CASSNPTEDYNSPLHF.

The chain links TRBV14 to TRBJ1-5; TRBD1 aligns across 7 bases. Looked up from germline, CDR1 is SGHDN and CDR2 is FVKESK. This CDR3 has 15 residues. J gave up 9 bases and V 4 bases, and 12 bases lay outside the gene matches. CDR3: CASSRRAGGFWPQHF. The CDR3 coding sequence is TGTGCCAGCAGCCGGAGGGCAGGGGGGTTCTGGCCCCAGCATTTT.

This chain uses TRBV2 with TRBJ1-6; no clear D. V was shortened by 2 bases and J by 9 bases, with 5 bases between the two germline ends. Germline assignment: CDR1 SNHLY and CDR2 FYNNEI. CDR3 length equals 12 residues. CDR3 nucleotide sequence: TGTGCCAGCAGTGAACCCGGTTCACCCCTCCACTTT. Its translation is CASSEPGSPLHF.

The chain recombines TRBV9 with TRBJ1-6; D unresolved. The CDR3 has 12 amino acids. Trimming stripped 3 bases from V and 10 bases from J, with 8 bases between. CDR1 is SGDLS, CDR2 YYNGEE, per germline. The CDR3 coding sequence is TGTGCCAGCAGCGCCGGGTCCTCACCCCTCCACTTT. Translation gives CASSAGSSPLHF.